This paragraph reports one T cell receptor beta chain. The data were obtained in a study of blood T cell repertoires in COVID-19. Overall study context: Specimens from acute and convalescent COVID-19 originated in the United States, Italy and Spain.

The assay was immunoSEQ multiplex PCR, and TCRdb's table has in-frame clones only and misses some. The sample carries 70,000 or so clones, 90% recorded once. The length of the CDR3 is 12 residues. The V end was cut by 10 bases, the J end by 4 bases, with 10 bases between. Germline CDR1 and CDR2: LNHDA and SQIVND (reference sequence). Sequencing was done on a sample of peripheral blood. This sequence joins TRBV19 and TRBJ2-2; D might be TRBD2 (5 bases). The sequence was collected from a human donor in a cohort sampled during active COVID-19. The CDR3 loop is CATAGSTGELFF. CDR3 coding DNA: TGTGCCACCGCGGGTTCCACCGGGGAGCTGTTTTTT.